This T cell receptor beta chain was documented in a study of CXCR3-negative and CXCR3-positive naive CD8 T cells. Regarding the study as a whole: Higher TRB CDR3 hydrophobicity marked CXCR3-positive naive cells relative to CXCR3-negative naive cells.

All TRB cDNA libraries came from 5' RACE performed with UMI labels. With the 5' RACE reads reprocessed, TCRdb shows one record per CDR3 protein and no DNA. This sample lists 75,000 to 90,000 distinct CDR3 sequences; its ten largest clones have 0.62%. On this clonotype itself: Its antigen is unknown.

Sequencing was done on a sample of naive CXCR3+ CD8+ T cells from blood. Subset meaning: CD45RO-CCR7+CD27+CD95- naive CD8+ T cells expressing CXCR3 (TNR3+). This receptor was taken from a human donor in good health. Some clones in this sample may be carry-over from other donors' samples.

The CDR3 sequence: CASSPGTGGGNEQFF. V is TRBV7-3 and J is TRBJ2-1; TCRdb proposes TRBD1, but this gene call is untestable without DNA. Germline assignment: CDR1 SGHTA and CDR2 FQGTGA. CDR3 length equals 15 residues.